Listed below are T cell receptor beta chains from one sample, sequenced in a study of blood T cells in healthy people across ages. MiXCR was run by TCRdb on the 5' RACE reads, yielding one entry per CDR3 protein. Of 1,800,000 or so distinct CDR3 sequences listed, around 40% are singletons. Sequences were obtained from blood. The receptors stem from a human donor in good health. Each CDR3 is given with its conserved first and last residue. A D gene is named only where the DNA matches it firmly. Size is stated for part of the rows, as once, few or many counts, or as a class when the clone is expanded.

abundance	len	d_gene	j_gene	v_gene	CDR3aa	CDR3nt
-	17	-	TRBJ1-2	TRBV20-1	CSARDMGAASSNYGYTF	TGCAGTGCTAGAGATATGGGGGCAGCTTCTTCTAACTATGGCTACACCTTC
-	13	-	TRBJ2-7	TRBV5-6	CASSLVHIYEQYF	TGTGCCAGCAGCTTGGTTCACATATACGAGCAGTACTTC
-	14	-	TRBJ1-5	TRBV5-6	CASTAPHSGQPQHF	TGTGCCAGCACCGCCCCCCACTCCGGTCAGCCCCAGCATTTT
-	12	-	TRBJ2-7	TRBV30	CAWSLGTYEQYF	TGTGCCTGGAGCCTCGGGACCTACGAGCAGTACTTC
-	15	-	TRBJ1-4	TRBV6-5	CASSTPGTANEKLFF	TGTGCCAGCAGTACTCCCGGTACAGCTAATGAAAAACTGTTTTTT
-	13	-	TRBJ2-2	TRBV6-4	CAGSRDGNGELFF	TGTGCCGGCAGCCGCGATGGGAACGGGGAGCTGTTTTTT
few	14	TRBD1	TRBJ1-1	TRBV7-9	CASSGRTGLTEAFF	TGTGCCAGCAGCGGAAGGACAGGGCTCACTGAAGCTTTCTTT
-	16	-	TRBJ2-1	TRBV7-8	CASSIGTAFPYNEQFF	TGTGCCAGCAGCATAGGGACCGCCTTCCCCTACAATGAGCAGTTCTTC
-	19	TRBD2	TRBJ2-1	TRBV7-8	CASSLVGTSGGAEDNEQFF	TGTGCCAGCAGCTTGGTAGGGACTAGCGGGGGGGCCGAGGACAATGAGCAGTTCTTC
-	14	TRBD1	TRBJ1-2	TRBV7-2	CASSLDAQGGGYTF	TGTGCCAGCAGCCTTGACGCACAGGGGGGAGGCTACACCTTC
-	14	TRBD1	TRBJ1-6	TRBV30	CAWDAQGEGSPLHF	TGTGCCTGGGACGCTCAGGGGGAAGGGTCACCCCTCCACTTT
-	13	-	TRBJ2-4	TRBV25-1	CAGSEQGDGIQYF	TGTGCCGGCAGTGAACAGGGAGATGGCATTCAGTACTTC
few	15	-	TRBJ2-1	TRBV7-9	CASSLFLSSYNEQFF	TGTGCCAGCAGCTTATTCCTTAGCTCCTACAATGAGCAGTTCTTC
-	12	-	TRBJ2-3	TRBV6-2/TRBV6-3	CASSYPADTQYF	TGTGCCAGCAGTTACCCGGCAGATACGCAGTATTTT
-	14	TRBD1	TRBJ2-7	TRBV12-3/TRBV12-4	CASRPGTGRDEQYF	TGTGCCAGCAGGCCCGGGACAGGGAGAGACGAGCAGTACTTC
-	13	-	TRBJ1-1	TRBV20-1	CSAQEFMNTEAFF	TGCAGTGCCCAAGAATTCATGAACACTGAAGCTTTCTTT
-	16	-	TRBJ1-1	TRBV3-1	CASSQGGAFMNTEAFF	TGTGCCAGCAGCCAAGGGGGGGCCTTCATGAACACTGAAGCTTTCTTT
-	13	-	TRBJ2-1	TRBV5-4	CASSPPPHNEQFF	TGTGCCAGCAGCCCTCCTCCCCACAATGAGCAGTTCTTC
-	13	-	TRBJ1-2	TRBV3-1	CASSPGSWYGYTF	TGTGCCAGCAGCCCTGGATCGTGGTATGGCTACACCTTC
-	16	-	TRBJ1-5	TRBV5-1	CASSLAPAAFNQPQHF	TGCGCCAGCAGCTTGGCCCCGGCGGCGTTCAATCAGCCCCAGCATTTT
few	15	TRBD1	TRBJ1-2	TRBV6-6	CASSYFPGGDYGYTF	TGTGCCAGCAGTTACTTTCCAGGGGGCGACTATGGCTACACCTTC
-	15	TRBD2	TRBJ2-1	TRBV7-2	CASSLQTSGAFEQFF	TGTGCCAGCAGCCTACAGACTAGCGGTGCTTTTGAGCAGTTCTTC
few	13	-	TRBJ1-2	TRBV30	CAWSEGGHYGYTF	TGTGCCTGGAGTGAGGGGGGACACTATGGCTACACCTTC
-	12	-	TRBJ1-2	TRBV3-1	CASSQDKRGYTF	TGTGCCAGCAGCCAAGATAAGCGTGGCTACACCTTC
-	13	-	TRBJ2-2	TRBV4-3	CANSQGDSGELFF	TGCGCCAACAGCCAAGGAGATTCCGGGGAGCTGTTTTTT
few	15	TRBD2	TRBJ2-7	TRBV7-9	CASTPGGLSSYEQYF	TGTGCCAGCACTCCGGGGGGACTGAGCTCCTACGAGCAGTACTTC
few	13	-	TRBJ2-1	TRBV5-1	CASSPDMRNEQFF	TGCGCCAGCAGCCCTGACATGAGGAATGAGCAGTTCTTC
-	14	-	TRBJ1-2	TRBV28	CASSFEMQGYGYTF	TGTGCCAGCAGTTTCGAGATGCAGGGTTATGGCTACACCTTC
-	18	TRBD2	TRBJ2-3	TRBV2	CASSETSFTGGPEDTQYF	TGTGCCAGCAGTGAAACCTCTTTCACGGGGGGGCCCGAAGATACGCAGTATTTT
few	11	-	TRBJ2-7	TRBV20-1	CSAKKDSHRYF	TGCAGTGCTAAAAAGGACAGCCATCGGTACTTC
-	15	-	TRBJ1-1	TRBV4-2	CASSPGEAEPTEAFF	TGTGCCAGCAGCCCCGGGGAGGCTGAGCCCACTGAAGCTTTCTTT
-	16	-	TRBJ2-3	TRBV10-3	CAISTGTPLRADTQYF	TGTGCCATCAGTACCGGGACCCCCTTAAGGGCCGATACGCAGTATTTT
-	17	TRBD2	TRBJ2-1	TRBV5-5	CASSFRTSGGVYNEQFF	TGTGCCAGCAGCTTCCGGACTAGCGGGGGCGTCTACAATGAGCAGTTCTTC
few	14	TRBD1	TRBJ2-7	TRBV6-2/TRBV6-3	CASRTTGVAYEQYF	TGTGCCAGCAGAACGACAGGGGTCGCCTACGAGCAGTACTTC
-	17	-	TRBJ2-3	TRBV5-5	CASSLDPGRGGTDTQYF	TGTGCCAGCAGCTTGGACCCAGGCAGGGGGGGCACAGATACGCAGTATTTT
-	12	-	TRBJ2-7	TRBV29-1	CSGETESYEQYF	TGCAGCGGGGAAACAGAATCCTACGAGCAGTACTTC
-	19	TRBD1	TRBJ1-3	TRBV7-6	CASSLWLAPGTGSGNTIYF	TGTGCCAGCAGCTTATGGTTGGCCCCCGGGACAGGCTCTGGAAACACCATATATTTT
-	14	TRBD1	TRBJ2-2	TRBV30	CASADRVDTGEQFF	TGTGCCTCCGCCGACAGGGTTGACACCGGGGAGCAGTTTTTT
few	18	TRBD2	TRBJ2-3	TRBV6-9	CASSYSHGLARIADTQYF	TGTGCCAGCAGTTATTCCCATGGACTAGCCCGAATCGCAGATACGCAGTATTTT
few	14	-	TRBJ2-1	TRBV28	CASSTDISYNEQFF	TGTGCCAGCAGTACGGACATATCCTACAATGAGCAGTTCTTC
-	12	TRBD1	TRBJ1-2	TRBV20-1	CSARYGQDGYTF	TGCAGTGCTAGATACGGACAGGACGGCTACACCTTC
-	17	-	TRBJ2-6	TRBV7-8	CANSLSPTGFGANVLTF	TGTGCCAACAGCTTATCCCCTACAGGGTTTGGGGCCAACGTCCTGACTTTC
-	13	-	TRBJ2-5	TRBV7-2	CASSSLWGETQYF	TGTGCCAGCAGCTCTCTTTGGGGGGAGACCCAGTACTTC
-	12	-	TRBJ1-2	TRBV20-1	CSARDRIYGYTF	TGCAGTGCCCGTGACAGGATCTATGGCTACACCTTC
many	11	TRBD1	TRBJ1-2	TRBV29-1	CSVGTGYGYTF	TGCAGCGTAGGGACAGGCTATGGCTACACCTTC